One sample yielded the 32 T cell receptor beta chains listed below, sequenced in a study of T-cell memory formation after mild COVID-19. MiXCR, applied by TCRdb to the 5' RACE reads, yields one record per CDR3 protein. Of 300,000 or so distinct CDR3 sequences in the sample, about a sixth are singletons; the top ten hold about 23%. The sample consisted of PBMCs or a T cell subset sorted from them (not recorded which). All receptors derive from a young man who had mild COVID-19 (a few samples of this study predate the infection). Cell type and time point are not known.

This chain connects TRBV25-1 to TRBJ2-3, with TRBD2 as a possible D gene (5 bases). Germline V CDR1 and CDR2: MGHDK, SYGVNS. The V gene lost 2 bases and the J gene lost 10 bases, with 10 bases spanning the gap. The CDR3 consists of 12 residues. The CDR3 protein is CASSEEGRAQYF. The CDR3 DNA sequence: TGTGCCAGCAGTGAAGAAGGGAGAGCGCAGTATTTT.

V gene TRBV18 combines with J gene TRBJ2-2; D remains ambiguous. Germline assignment: CDR1 KGHSH and CDR2 LQKENI. CDR3 length equals 13 residues. The germline V and J ends were trimmed by 5 bases and 8 bases, with 12 bases remaining between them. The CDR3 DNA sequence: TGTGCCAGCTCATCGCCAGAGTGGGGGGAGCTGTTTTTT. Translation: CASSSPEWGELFF.

This clonotype has only a few counts. This CDR3 is CASSLGTREDTGELFF. In nucleotides, the CDR3 is TGTGCCAGCAGCTTAGGAACCAGGGAGGACACCGGGGAGCTGTTTTTT. The gene calls are TRBV7-2 and TRBJ2-2; tentative D call: TRBD2 (6 bases). Looked up from germline, CDR1 is SGHTA and CDR2 is FQGNSA. V was trimmed by 1 base and J by 3 bases, leaving 12 bases between them. This CDR3 has 16 amino acids. Complete variable domain (other parts from reference TRBV7-2 and TRBJ2-2): GAGVSQSPSNKVTEKGKDVELRCDPISGHTALYWYRQSLGQGLEFLIYFQGNSAPDKSGLPSDRFSAERTGGSVSTLTIQRTQQEDSAVYLCASSLGTREDTGELFFGEGSRLTVL.

This chain links TRBV29-1 with TRBJ1-2; D is unclear. The CDR3 sequence is 10 residues long. Trimming shortened V by 3 bases and J by 6 bases, and 5 bases separated the two germline ends. Germline loops: CDR1 SQVTM, CDR2 ANQGSEA. This chain's CDR3 is CSVDGDGYTF. Here the CDR3 DNA reads TGCAGCGTTGACGGGGATGGCTACACCTTC.

The chain uses TRBV19 and TRBJ2-3; D gene unclear. The CDR3 contains 13 residues. The V gene lost 6 bases and the J gene lost 10 bases, with 17 bases spanning the gap. Germline CDR1 and CDR2: LNHDA and SQIVND (reference sequence). CDR3 nucleotide sequence: TGTGCCAGTAGCTCCTCGACTCGGCAACCGCAGTATTTT. Translation gives CASSSSTRQPQYF.

The chain joins TRBV2 to TRBJ2-3; 9 bases agree with TRBD2. Germline V gene data show CDR1 as SNHLY and CDR2 as FYNNEI. Trimming took 5 bases from V and 1 from J; bases not matched to a gene: 13. CDR3 length: 18 residues. CDR3: CASSKIAVVAGGTDTQYF. CDR3 coding DNA: TGTGCCAGCAGTAAAATTGCGGTCGTAGCGGGGGGCACAGATACGCAGTATTTT. Together with reference TRBV2 and TRBJ2-3, the CDR3 gives the full variable domain: EPEVTQTPSHQVTQMGQEVILRCVPISNHLYFYWYRQILGQKVEFLVSFYNNEISEKSEIFDDQFSVERPDGSNFTLKIRSTKLEDSAMYFCASSKIAVVAGGTDTQYFGPGTRLTVL.

This clonotype occurred a few times. The CDR3 sequence is CASSRGLGNEQFF. DNA for the CDR3: TGTGCCAGCAGCAGGGGATTGGGGAATGAGCAGTTCTTC. V gene TRBV2 combines with J gene TRBJ2-1; possible D gene TRBD1, 6 bases. The germline V and J ends were trimmed by 6 bases and 7 bases, with 13 bases remaining between them. The germline V gene has CDR1 SNHLY and CDR2 FYNNEI. This CDR3 has 13 amino acids.

This chain joins TRBV20-1 and TRBJ1-5; TRBD1 matches 7 bases. The V segment lost 3 bases and the J segment 2 bases; nucleotides outside the gene matches: 13. The CDR3 spans 17 residues. Germline CDR1 DFQATT, CDR2 SNEGSKA (reference sequence). CDR3 region: CSASEPVYRGGNQPQHF. Here the CDR3 DNA reads TGCAGTGCTAGTGAGCCGGTCTACAGGGGTGGCAATCAGCCCCAGCATTTT.

This clonotype came up a few times. The chain is built from TRBV5-1 and TRBJ2-6, with 10 bases matching TRBD1. CDR3 length: 16 amino acids. The J segment lost 4 bases and the V segment lost 7 bases, leaving 8 bases of the junction unmatched. The germline V gene has CDR1 SGHRS and CDR2 YFSETQ. CDR3 residues: CASWTGGISGANVLTF. CDR3 nucleotides: TGCGCCAGCTGGACAGGGGGGATAAGCGGGGCCAACGTCCTGACTTTC.

This clonotype was seen more than once but under ten times. The rearrangement joins TRBV6-4 to TRBJ2-2; D might be TRBD1 or TRBD2, each matching 5 bases. Germline-derived CDR1 and CDR2 are MRHNA and SNTAGT. The length of the CDR3 is 13 residues. Trimming shortened V by 6 bases and J by 4 bases, and 9 bases separated the two germline ends. This CDR3 is CASSAGTTGELFF. The CDR3 bases are TGTGCCAGCAGCGCAGGGACCACCGGGGAGCTGTTTTTT.

The J gene is TRBJ2-5, the V gene TRBV29-1, with a weak D call TRBD1 (6 bases). The V gene lost 3 bases and the J gene lost 4 bases, with 9 bases spanning the gap. This CDR3 region has 12 residues. Germline values: CDR1 SQVTM, CDR2 ANQGSEA. The CDR3 region is CSVDRGTETQYF. The CDR3 DNA follows: TGCAGCGTTGACAGGGGAACAGAGACCCAGTACTTC.

This chain joins TRBV5-5 and TRBJ1-3; D is unclear. V lost 4 bases and J lost 0, with 11 bases in between. Per the germline V gene, CDR1 is SGHKS and CDR2 is YYEKEE (reference sequence). The CDR3 loop spans 15 amino acids. The CDR3 sequence: CASSISGSSGNTIYF. In DNA form, the CDR3 reads TGTGCCAGCAGCATTTCGGGCAGCTCTGGAAACACCATATATTTT. The full variable domain, completed using reference TRBV5-5 and TRBJ1-3, is DAGVTQSPTHLIKTRGQQVTLRCSPISGHKSVSWYQQVLGQGPQFIFQYYEKEERGRGNFPDRFSARQFPNYSSELNVNALLLGDSALYLCASSISGSSGNTIYFGEGSWLTVV.

In this sample, this clonotype turned up a few times. CDR3 nucleotide sequence: TGCGCCAGCAGCCAGGCCAGGGGTTCACCCCTCCACTTT. This gives the protein CASSQARGSPLHF. The chain links TRBV4-3 to TRBJ1-6, with a weak D call TRBD1 (6 bases). Deletions cut 3 bases from V and 9 bases from J, with 9 bases between. CDR3 length: 13 residues. Germline V gene sequence: CDR1 LGHNA, CDR2 YSLEER.

This chain connects TRBV7-9 to TRBJ2-5, with TRBD2 matching over 8 bases. V dropped 6 bases and J dropped 1; count of bases not matched to a gene: 4. The germline V gene encodes CDR1 SEHNR and CDR2 FQNEAQ (reference sequence). This CDR3 comprises 14 residues. CDR3 protein: CASRPAGGQETQYF. The CDR3 region has the DNA TGTGCCAGCAGGCCCGCGGGGGGCCAAGAGACCCAGTACTTC.

The chain joins TRBV5-1 to TRBJ2-5; D is uncertain. CDR1 and CDR2 (germline): SGHRS, YFSETQ. The CDR3 runs 13 residues. V was pared by 4 bases and J by 1 base, with 8 bases between. The CDR3 here is CASSPDFQETQYF. The DNA for the CDR3 is TGCGCCAGCAGCCCCGACTTCCAAGAGACCCAGTACTTC.

This clonotype was picked up many times. The chain joins TRBV2 to TRBJ2-7, with TRBD2 identical over 7 bases. Germline lookup yields CDR1 SNHLY and CDR2 FYNNEI. The CDR3 contains 14 residues. The V segment lost 4 bases and the J segment 0 bases; nucleotides outside the gene matches: 3. This chain's CDR3 is CASSASGVSYEQYF. DNA for the CDR3: TGTGCCAGCAGTGCCAGCGGGGTCTCCTACGAGCAGTACTTC. Full variable domain (outside the CDR3, taken from reference TRBV2 and TRBJ2-7): EPEVTQTPSHQVTQMGQEVILRCVPISNHLYFYWYRQILGQKVEFLVSFYNNEISEKSEIFDDQFSVERPDGSNFTLKIRSTKLEDSAMYFCASSASGVSYEQYFGPGTRLTVT.

This clonotype was picked up a small number of times. The rearrangement links TRBV10-3 to TRBJ1-2; possibly TRBD1 for D (6 bases). Trimming shortened V by 10 bases and J by 0 bases, and 15 bases separated the two germline ends. The CDR3 contains 14 residues. Per germline, CDR1 ENHRY and CDR2 SYGVKD. CDR3 region: CATWDIEANYGYTF. CDR3 DNA: TGTGCCACTTGGGACATCGAAGCTAACTATGGCTACACCTTC.

The genes are TRBV11-2 and TRBJ2-5; tentative D call: TRBD1 (6 bases). The CDR3 consists of 14 residues. V was trimmed by 10 bases and J by 0 bases, leaving 15 bases between them. CDR1 and CDR2 from the germline V gene are SGHAT and FQNNGV. The CDR3 protein is CAITRDTNQETQYF. The CDR3 DNA follows: TGTGCCATCACCCGGGACACCAACCAAGAGACCCAGTACTTC. The variable domain in full, completed from reference TRBV11-2 and TRBJ2-5, reads EAGVAQSPRYKIIEKRQSVAFWCNPISGHATLYWYQQILGQGPKLLIQFQNNGVVDDSQLPKDRFSAERLKGVDSTLKIQPAKLEDSAVYLCAITRDTNQETQYFGPGTRLLVL.

This clonotype occurred a few times. The chain is built from TRBV7-9 and TRBJ1-1, with D possibly TRBD1 on 5 matching bases. Trimming cost V 5 bases and J 4 bases, with 11 bases left between them. The V gene's germline CDR1 is SEHNR and CDR2 FQNEAQ (reference sequence). The CDR3 has 13 amino acids. This CDR3 reads CASSQRQSTEAFF. CDR3 nucleotide sequence: TGTGCCAGCAGCCAAAGACAGAGCACTGAAGCTTTCTTT.

This clonotype was recorded at least ten times. The V and J genes are TRBV7-9 and TRBJ1-1, with 10 bases matching TRBD1. V was clipped by 1 base and J by 2 bases; unmatched bases: 7. The CDR3 is made up of 17 amino acids. Germline V gives CDR1 SEHNR, CDR2 FQNEAQ (reference sequence). CDR3 loop: CASSLVGQGGINTEAFF. The CDR3 DNA reads TGTGCCAGCAGCTTAGTCGGACAGGGGGGAATAAACACTGAAGCTTTCTTT.

This clonotype was recorded a few times. The genes are TRBV20-1 and TRBJ2-2, with D tentatively TRBD2 (7 bases). Germline CDR1 DFQATT, CDR2 SNEGSKA (reference sequence). V shed 6 bases and J shed 4 bases, with 18 bases lying between them. The CDR3 contains 15 residues. The CDR3 protein is CSAPRGGAGTGELFF. The CDR3 DNA is TGCAGTGCCCCACGCGGGGGCGCCGGCACCGGGGAGCTGTTTTTT.

The chain combines TRBV28 with TRBJ2-7, with D hard to call. The CDR3 sequence is 14 residues long. CDR1 is MDHEN, CDR2 SYDVKM, per germline. V was trimmed by 5 bases and J by 5 bases, leaving 16 bases between them. CDR3 nucleotide sequence: TGTGCCAGCAGTCACGACCGCCTAGAACACGAGCAGTACGTC. This encodes CASSHDRLEHEQYV.

This clonotype came up a few times. The chain is built from TRBV10-3 and TRBJ2-7, with 7 bases lining up with TRBD1. The junction had 6 bases not matched to a gene; V was cut back by 10 bases and J by 3 bases. The germline V gene encodes CDR1 ENHRY and CDR2 SYGVKD. The CDR3 loop spans 12 amino acids. The CDR3 sequence is CATGDSFYEQYV. As DNA, the CDR3 is TGTGCCACCGGGGACAGTTTCTACGAGCAGTACGTC.

This clonotype turned up a few times. The genes are TRBV12-3 or TRBV12-4 and TRBJ1-1; TRBD1 aligns across 7 bases. V shed 7 bases and J 4 bases; nucleotides not matched to a gene: 15. There are 16 residues in the CDR3. In DNA form, the CDR3 reads TGTGCCAGCACATCAGGACAGGCGACACATGGCACTGAAGCTTTCTTT. It translates to CASTSGQATHGTEAFF.

The chain links TRBV12-3 or TRBV12-4 to TRBJ2-5; 8 bases line up with TRBD1. The ends lost 6 bases at V and 5 bases at J; junction bases unmatched: 14. CDR3 length: 16 amino acids. As DNA, the CDR3 is TGTGCCAGCAGGCTTACAGGGGGGAGGTTTGGGGAGACCCAGTACTTC. As protein: CASRLTGGRFGETQYF.

This clonotype was counted a few times. The genes are TRBV6-2 or TRBV6-3 and TRBJ2-5; TRBD2 matches at 9 bases. Germline CDR1 reads MNHEY; CDR2 reads SVGEGT. The junction had 12 bases not matched to a gene; V was cut back by 10 bases and J by 6 bases. The CDR3 totals 14 residues. The CDR3 DNA reads as TGTGCCACGGTAGCTGGCGGGGGGGATCAGACCCAGTACTTC. Protein: CATVAGGGDQTQYF.

The rearrangement links TRBV6-5 to TRBJ2-1; a possible D gene is TRBD1 (6 bases). Germline assignment: CDR1 MNHEY and CDR2 SVGAGI. Trimming removed 2 bases at V and 0 bases at J, with 8 bases between. The length of the CDR3 is 15 residues. The CDR3 here is CASSYGRGSYNEQFF. The CDR3 bases are TGTGCCAGCAGTTACGGCAGGGGCTCCTACAATGAGCAGTTCTTC.

This clonotype has more than one count but fewer than ten. This sequence joins TRBV7-9 and TRBJ2-3; the D gene is possibly TRBD2 (5 bases). Germline V CDR1 and CDR2: SEHNR, FQNEAQ (reference sequence). CDR3 length: 16 amino acids. With 8 bases removed from V and 2 bases from J, the gap between germline ends came to 20 bases. CDR3 region: CASPTLGETYTDTQYF. CDR3 DNA sequence: TGTGCCAGCCCAACCTTGGGAGAAACTTACACAGATACGCAGTATTTT.

The J gene is TRBJ2-3, the V gene TRBV4-2, with TRBD2 identical over 7 bases. Germline CDR1 and CDR2: LGHNA and YNFKEQ. The ends lost 0 bases at V and 2 bases at J; junction bases unmatched: 8. The CDR3 length is 17 residues. The CDR3 is CASSQDLTSLHTDTQYF. The CDR3 nucleotides are TGTGCCAGCAGCCAAGATCTGACTAGCCTCCACACAGATACGCAGTATTTT.

This clonotype was observed a few times. This chain uses TRBV6-2 or TRBV6-3 with TRBJ2-5, with 8 bases lining up with TRBD2. The V segment lost 8 bases and the J segment 5 bases; nucleotides outside the gene matches: 13. The CDR3 totals 15 residues. Germline V gene data show CDR1 as MNHEY and CDR2 as SVGEGT. The chain's CDR3 is CASGLAGLREETQYF. CDR3 in DNA: TGTGCCAGCGGGCTAGCGGGCCTTCGGGAGGAGACCCAGTACTTC.

The chain uses TRBV20-1 and TRBJ2-5; perhaps TRBD2 as D (6 bases). The CDR3 spans 11 residues. Per germline, CDR1 DFQATT and CDR2 SNEGSKA (reference sequence). Trimming stripped 6 bases from V and 3 bases from J, with 8 bases between. CDR3 in amino acids: CSATREETQYF. The CDR3 region has the DNA TGCAGTGCGACTAGAGAAGAGACCCAGTACTTC.

The chain has TRBV11-2 and TRBJ2-7, with D perhaps given as TRBD1 or TRBD2 (6 bases each). V lost 1 base and J lost 7, with 17 bases in between. The CDR3 sequence is 15 residues long. CDR1 is SGHAT, CDR2 FQNNGV, per germline. CDR3 sequence: CASSLGSGGTSEQYV. In nucleotides, the CDR3 is TGTGCCAGCAGCTTAGGGTCCGGGGGCACTTCGGAGCAGTACGTC.